This T cell receptor (beta chain) was captured in a study of identical twins. Every sampled donor was Caucasian and healthy. The authors used template switching to add a universal primer site and gave cDNA unique molecular identifiers. TCRdb analysed the 5' RACE reads with MiXCR anew, one entry per CDR3 protein. The sample shows 420,000 or so distinct CDR3 sequences, approximately 17% of them seen only once. This clonotype was seen a handful of times. Its antigen is undetermined. Points from the study as a whole: Researchers caution that invariant MAIT and iNKT cells could partly confound zero-insertion analyses. The abundant beta clonotypes from cord blood had fewer insertions, and memory repertoires had none of this.

V lost 4 bases and J lost 4; bases outside the gene matches: 5. Germline values: CDR1 MNHEY, CDR2 SMNVEV (reference sequence). This CDR3 has 15 amino acids. This clonotype was sampled from a man aged 50 to 60 in good health. V is TRBV27 and J is TRBJ2-1; 9 bases are a match to TRBD2. The sample comprised naive T cells sorted from blood. The CDR3 is CASSYGGRDYNEQFF. CDR3 DNA: TGTGCCAGCAGTTACGGCGGGAGGGATTACAATGAGCAGTTCTTC.